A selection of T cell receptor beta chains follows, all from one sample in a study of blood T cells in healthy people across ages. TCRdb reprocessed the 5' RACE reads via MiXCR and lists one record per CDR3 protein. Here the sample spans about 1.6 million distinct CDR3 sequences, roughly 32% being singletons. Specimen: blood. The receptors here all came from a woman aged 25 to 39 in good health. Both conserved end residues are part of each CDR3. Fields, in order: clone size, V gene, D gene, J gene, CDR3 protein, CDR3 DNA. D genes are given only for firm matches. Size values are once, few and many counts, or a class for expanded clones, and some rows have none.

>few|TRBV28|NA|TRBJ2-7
CAGAYLGIYEQYF
TGTGCCGGGGCATATCTGGGTATCTACGAGCAGTACTTC
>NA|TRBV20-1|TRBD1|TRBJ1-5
CSAGGTGNQPQHF
TGCAGTGCTGGGGGGACAGGGAATCAGCCCCAGCATTTT
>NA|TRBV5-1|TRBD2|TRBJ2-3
CASSSSGSSDTQYF
TGCGCCAGCAGTTCTAGCGGGAGCTCAGATACGCAGTATTTT
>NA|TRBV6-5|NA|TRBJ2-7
CASSQGYLYEQYF
TGTGCCAGCAGTCAGGGATACCTTTACGAGCAGTACTTC
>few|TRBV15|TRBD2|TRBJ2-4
CATSAAGGLNIQYF
TGTGCCACCAGCGCAGCGGGAGGGCTAAACATTCAGTACTTC
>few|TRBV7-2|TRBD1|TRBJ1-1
CASSWDRGNTEAFF
TGTGCCAGCAGCTGGGACAGGGGGAACACTGAAGCTTTCTTT
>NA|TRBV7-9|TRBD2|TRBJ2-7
CASSAGTSGRLSSYEQYF
TGTGCCAGCAGCGCCGGGACTAGCGGGAGGCTCAGCTCCTACGAGCAGTACTTC
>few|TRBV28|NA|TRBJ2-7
CASRGGDRLNYEQYF
TGTGCCAGCAGGGGGGGGGACAGGCTCAATTACGAGCAGTACTTC
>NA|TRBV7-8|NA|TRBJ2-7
CASSLAIDSLAPYEQYF
TGTGCCAGCAGCTTAGCGATCGACTCCCTAGCCCCCTACGAGCAGTACTTC
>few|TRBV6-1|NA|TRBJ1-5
CASTRGGYSNQPQHF
TGTGCCAGCACTCGAGGGGGATATAGCAATCAGCCCCAGCATTTT
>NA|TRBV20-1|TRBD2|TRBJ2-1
CSAGAHPAGGPNEQFF
TGCAGTGCCGGAGCTCACCCCGCGGGGGGGCCCAATGAGCAGTTCTTC
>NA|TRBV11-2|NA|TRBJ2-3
CASSPGQFASTDTQYF
TGTGCCAGCAGCCCCGGACAGTTCGCTAGCACAGATACGCAGTATTTT
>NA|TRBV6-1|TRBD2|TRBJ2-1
CASSEFGLAGYLEQFF
TGTGCCAGCAGTGAATTTGGACTAGCGGGATATCTTGAGCAGTTCTTC
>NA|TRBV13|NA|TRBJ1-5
CASSFGGGRDQPQHF
TGTGCCAGCAGCTTTGGGGGGGGCAGGGATCAGCCCCAGCATTTT
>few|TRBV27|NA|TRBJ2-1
CASSFPGREQFF
TGTGCCAGCAGTTTCCCTGGTAGGGAGCAGTTCTTC
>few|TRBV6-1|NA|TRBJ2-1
CASAGTKVYNEQFF
TGTGCCAGCGCGGGAACGAAAGTCTACAATGAGCAGTTCTTC
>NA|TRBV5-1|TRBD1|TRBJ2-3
CASSLPGTDAQYF
TGCGCCAGCAGCTTGCCGGGGACAGATGCGCAGTATTTT
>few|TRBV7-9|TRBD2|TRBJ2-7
CASTGDYFYEQYF
TGTGCCAGCACCGGGGACTACTTCTACGAGCAGTACTTC
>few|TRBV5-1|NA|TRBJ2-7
CASSHYHEQYF
TGCGCCAGCAGCCATTACCACGAGCAGTACTTC
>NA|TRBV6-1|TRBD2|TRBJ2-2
CASSPGLAAISVTGELFF
TGTGCCAGCAGTCCGGGACTAGCGGCTATATCAGTCACCGGGGAGCTGTTTTTT
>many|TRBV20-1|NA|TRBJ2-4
CSARDRTLGSIQYF
TGCAGTGCTAGAGATCGAACCCTAGGGAGCATTCAGTACTTC
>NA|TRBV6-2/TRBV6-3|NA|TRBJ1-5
CASSYVGEGYQPQHF
TGTGCCAGCAGTTACGTGGGGGAGGGCTATCAGCCCCAGCATTTT
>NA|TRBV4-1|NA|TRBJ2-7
CASTYSGTTEGEQYF
TGCGCCAGCACATACTCCGGGACGACGGAGGGCGAGCAGTACTTC
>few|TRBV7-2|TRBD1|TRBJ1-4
CASSARDRAWEKLFF
TGTGCCAGCAGCGCCAGGGACAGGGCTTGGGAAAAACTGTTTTTT
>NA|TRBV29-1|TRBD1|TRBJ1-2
CSGTDREGYGYTF
TGCAGCGGTACGGACAGGGAAGGCTATGGCTACACCTTC
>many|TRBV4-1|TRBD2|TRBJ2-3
CASSLSGSHTDTQYF
TGCGCCAGCAGCCTGAGCGGGAGCCACACAGATACGCAGTATTTT
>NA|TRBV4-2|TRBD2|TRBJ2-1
CASSQDGSGRWVTNEQFF
TGTGCCAGCAGCCAAGATGGCAGCGGGAGGTGGGTTACGAATGAGCAGTTCTTC
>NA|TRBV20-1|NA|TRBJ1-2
CSARDLGAGRGYGYTF
TGCAGTGCTAGAGATCTCGGGGCAGGCCGCGGCTATGGCTACACCTTC
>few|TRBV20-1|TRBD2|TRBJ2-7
CSARGPSGARLEYF
TGCAGTGCTAGAGGGCCTAGCGGGGCCCGATTAGAGTACTTC
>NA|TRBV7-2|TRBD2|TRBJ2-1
CASRKTSGGNGAYNEQFF
TGTGCCAGCAGGAAGACTAGCGGGGGGAACGGGGCTTACAATGAGCAGTTCTTC
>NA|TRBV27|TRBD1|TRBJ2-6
CASRQGTPGANVLTF
TGTGCCAGCAGACAGGGGACCCCTGGGGCCAACGTCCTGACTTTC
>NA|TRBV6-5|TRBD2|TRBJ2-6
CASSGGGPGANVLTF
TGTGCCAGCAGCGGGGGGGGTCCTGGGGCCAACGTCCTGACTTTC
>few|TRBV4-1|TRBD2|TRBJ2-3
CASSQRGGPDTQYF
TGCGCCAGCAGCCAACGGGGGGGCCCAGATACGCAGTATTTT
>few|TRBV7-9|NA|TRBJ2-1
CASSLIDYNEQFF
TGTGCCAGCAGCTTAATAGATTACAATGAGCAGTTCTTC
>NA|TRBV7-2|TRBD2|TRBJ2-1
CASSPKTNGRAGEQFF
TGTGCCAGCAGCCCTAAGACTAACGGGAGGGCCGGTGAGCAGTTCTTC
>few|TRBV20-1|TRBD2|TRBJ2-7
CSARTSGGVYEQYF
TGCAGTGCGAGGACTAGCGGGGGGGTTTACGAGCAGTACTTC
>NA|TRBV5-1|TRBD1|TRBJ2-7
CASSPGQASHEQYF
TGCGCCAGCAGCCCCGGACAGGCATCCCACGAGCAGTACTTC
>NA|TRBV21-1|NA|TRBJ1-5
CASSKSKWRTVGNQPQHF
TGTGCCAGCAGCAAATCAAAGTGGCGGACTGTTGGCAATCAGCCCCAGCATTTT
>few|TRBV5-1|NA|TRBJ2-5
CASSLGQLEGETQYF
TGCGCCAGCAGCTTGGGGCAGCTAGAGGGAGAGACCCAGTACTTC
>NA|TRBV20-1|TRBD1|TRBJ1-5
CSARGEGARRNQPQHF
TGCAGTGCTAGAGGTGAGGGGGCGCGTAGAAATCAGCCCCAGCATTTT
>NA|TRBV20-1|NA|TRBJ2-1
CSARDFNRNNEQFF
TGCAGTGCTAGAGATTTTAACAGAAACAATGAGCAGTTCTTC
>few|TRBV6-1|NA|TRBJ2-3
CASSEWRGPTDTQYF
TGTGCCAGCAGTGAGTGGCGGGGTCCCACAGATACGCAGTATTTT
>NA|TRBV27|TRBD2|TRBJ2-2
CASSTGLGIGELFF
TGTGCCAGCAGTACGGGACTAGGCATCGGGGAGCTGTTTTTT
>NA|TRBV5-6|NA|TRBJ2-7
CASSMTASSYNEQYF
TGTGCCAGCAGCATGACAGCCAGCTCCTACAATGAGCAGTACTTC
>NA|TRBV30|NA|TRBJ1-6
CAWSGQGGSYSPLHF
TGTGCCTGGAGTGGCCAAGGCGGGAGCTATTCACCCCTCCACTTT
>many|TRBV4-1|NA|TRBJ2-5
CASSQVLVETQYF
TGCGCCAGCAGCCAAGTTCTCGTAGAGACCCAGTACTTC
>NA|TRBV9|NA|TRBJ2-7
CASSPEDISSYEQYF
TGTGCCAGCAGCCCCGAGGACATCAGCTCCTACGAGCAGTACTTC
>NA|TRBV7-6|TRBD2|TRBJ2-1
CASSLGLAGGSIGYNEQFF
TGTGCCAGCAGCCTGGGACTAGCGGGAGGGTCTATAGGTTACAATGAGCAGTTCTTC
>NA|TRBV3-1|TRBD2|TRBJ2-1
CASSPLAGQGRHEQFF
TGTGCCAGCAGCCCCCTAGCGGGCCAAGGCAGGCATGAGCAGTTCTTC
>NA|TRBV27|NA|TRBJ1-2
CASRRLYAAGTYGYTF
TGTGCCAGCCGTCGGTTGTATGCAGCCGGAACTTATGGCTACACCTTC
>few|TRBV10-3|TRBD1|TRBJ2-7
CATTGVHEQYF
TGTGCCACCACAGGGGTCCACGAGCAGTACTTC